A single sample is the source of the 16 T cell receptor beta chains below, sequenced in a study of post-analysis software for immune sequencing data. Unique molecular identifiers featured in each of the TCR beta cDNA libraries. From the PCR reads, TCRdb called clonotypes with MiXCR, one entry per CDR3 protein. The table includes around 700,000 distinct CDR3 sequences, around 64% detected once. These receptors' targets are unknown. Study findings and constraints: When patients were compared with controls, about 5 TRBV segments were more frequent, TRBV5-6, TRBV5-1 and TRBV20-1 among them.

Sequencing used blood. Receptors originate from a girl aged 2 to 10 with multiple sclerosis.

The chain couples TRBV29-1 to TRBJ2-7, with TRBD1 matching over 11 bases. CDR3 length: 12 amino acids. CDR1 is SQVTM, CDR2 ANQGSEA, per germline. The junction had 4 bases not matched to a gene; V was cut back by 8 bases and J by 4 bases. CDR3 residues: CSTGTGGYEQYF. The CDR3 nucleotides are TGCAGCACCGGGACAGGGGGGTACGAGCAGTACTTC.

The chain is built from TRBV20-1 and TRBJ2-7; D is uncertain. V shed 8 bases and J shed 0 bases, with 11 bases lying between them. CDR3 size: 12 residues. Looked up from germline, CDR1 is DFQATT and CDR2 is SNEGSKA (reference sequence). CDR3 sequence: CSTKRGSYEQYF. CDR3 DNA sequence: TGCAGTACTAAGCGCGGCTCCTACGAGCAGTACTTC.

The gene calls are TRBV9 and TRBJ2-6; 7 nucleotides match TRBD2. CDR3 length: 22 amino acids. Per germline, CDR1 SGDLS and CDR2 YYNGEE. V gave up 0 bases and J gave up 1 base; unmatched junction bases: 19. The CDR3 loop is CASSVVLVRGEPTSSGANVLTF. DNA for the CDR3: TGTGCCAGCAGCGTAGTGCTCGTTCGGGGGGAACCAACGTCATCTGGGGCCAACGTCCTGACTTTC.

The chain joins TRBV4-1 to TRBJ2-4, with TRBD2 matching over 9 bases. The V gene's germline CDR1 is MGHRA and CDR2 YSYEKL. This CDR3 contains 14 residues. The V segment lost 1 base and the J segment 8 bases; nucleotides outside the gene matches: 3. The CDR3 region has the DNA TGCGCCAGCAGCCAAGTAGCGGGAGTCGACATTCAGTACTTC. This encodes CASSQVAGVDIQYF.

V is TRBV20-1 and J is TRBJ1-1, with 7 bases lining up with TRBD1. Trimming at V came to 0 bases and at J to 6 bases, leaving 10 bases not matched to a gene. The CDR3 contains 15 residues. The germline V gene encodes CDR1 DFQATT and CDR2 SNEGSKA (reference sequence). For the CDR3, the DNA is TGCAGTGCTAGAGATAGGAACAGGGGAAGGCCTGAAGCTTTCTTT. Its protein product is CSARDRNRGRPEAFF.

This chain joins TRBV4-2 and TRBJ1-1; 10 nucleotides align to TRBD1. Germline lookup yields CDR1 LGHNA and CDR2 YNFKEQ. This CDR3 spans 15 amino acids. V gave up 2 bases and J gave up 5 bases; unmatched junction bases: 5. As DNA, the CDR3 is TGTGCCAGCAGCCAACCGGGACAGGGGACGACTGAAGCTTTCTTT. Amino acids: CASSQPGQGTTEAFF.

The gene calls are TRBV20-1 and TRBJ2-1; 11 nucleotides line up with TRBD2. The end of the DNA is better explained by TRBJ2-7, so the J call may be wrong. Germline V gene sequence: CDR1 DFQATT, CDR2 SNEGSKA (reference sequence). There are 16 residues in the CDR3. The CDR3 loop reads CSARPLAGESYNEQYF. CDR3 DNA sequence: TGCAGTGCTAGACCACTAGCGGGAGAATCCTACAATGAGCAGTACTTC.

The chain employs TRBV2 and TRBJ1-4; no clear D. V dropped 3 bases and J dropped 0 bases, with 11 bases sitting between them. This CDR3 contains 16 residues. Germline V lookup: CDR1 SNHLY, CDR2 FYNNEI. This CDR3 is CASSDSSWSTNEKLFF. CDR3 bases: TGTGCCAGCAGTGACTCGTCATGGTCAACTAATGAAAAACTGTTTTTT.

This clonotype came up once. The genes are TRBV3-1 and TRBJ2-1; no definite D call. Trimming took off 5 bases at V and 2 bases at J, with 4 bases between the two ends. The CDR3 is 12 amino acids. Germline values: CDR1 LGHDT, CDR2 YNNKEL (reference sequence). CDR3 loop: CASSTTYNEQFF. As DNA, the CDR3 is TGTGCCAGCAGCACAACCTACAATGAGCAGTTCTTC.

The genes are TRBV29-1 and TRBJ2-1, with 14 bases identical to TRBD2. V lost 1 base and J lost 10; bases outside the gene matches: 3. The CDR3 extends over 14 amino acids. Germline CDR1 reads SQVTM; CDR2 reads ANQGSEA. CDR3 protein: CSVEVGLAGGEQFF. CDR3 coding DNA: TGCAGCGTTGAAGTAGGACTAGCGGGAGGCGAGCAGTTCTTC.

In its sample, this clonotype was seen a few times. The CDR3 reads CASSPVEGRNIQYF. DNA for the CDR3: TGTGCCAGCAGCCCCGTCGAGGGGCGGAACATTCAGTACTTC. V and J are TRBV7-4 and TRBJ2-7; D may correspond to TRBD1 or TRBD2 (5 bases each). Judging by the DNA end, TRBJ2-4 fits better; the J call may be wrong. The CDR3 extends over 14 amino acids. Looked up from germline, CDR1 is SGHVT and CDR2 is SQSDAQ.

V is TRBV4-1 and J is TRBJ2-7; D is possibly TRBD2 (6 bases). Germline CDR1 reads MGHRA; CDR2 reads YSYEKL. The CDR3 consists of 15 residues. Trimming shortened V by 3 bases and J by 4 bases, and 16 bases separated the two germline ends. The CDR3 DNA reads TGCGCCAGCAGCCAGGAGGGACTTTCAGCTTACGAGCAGTACTTC. Translated: CASSQEGLSAYEQYF.

This clonotype was recorded a few times. The rearrangement links TRBV12-3 or TRBV12-4 to TRBJ2-7; 10 positions agree with TRBD1. The J segment lost 2 bases and the V segment lost 5 bases, leaving 6 bases of the junction unmatched. This CDR3 has 15 amino acids. The CDR3, as DNA: TGTGCCAGCAGTGCCCGACAGGGGGCTGCCTACGAGCAGTACTTC. It translates to CASSARQGAAYEQYF.

The chain recombines TRBV11-2 with TRBJ2-1; 7 nucleotides match TRBD2. This CDR3 region has 18 residues. The V gene's germline CDR1 is SGHAT and CDR2 FQNNGV. The V and J ends lost 5 bases and 2 bases, in that order; junction bases with no gene match: 15. DNA of the CDR3: TGTGCCAGCAGCCCCAATCGCTTAGCCAGCGGGGCCTACAATGAGCAGTTCTTC. Its protein is CASSPNRLASGAYNEQFF. The full variable domain, its missing parts supplied by reference TRBV11-2 and TRBJ2-1, is EAGVAQSPRYKIIEKRQSVAFWCNPISGHATLYWYQQILGQGPKLLIQFQNNGVVDDSQLPKDRFSAERLKGVDSTLKIQPAKLEDSAVYLCASSPNRLASGAYNEQFFGPGTRLTVL.

The V call is TRBV20-1, the J call TRBJ2-3; D uncertain. Germline V CDR1 and CDR2: DFQATT, SNEGSKA (reference sequence). Trimming left V 6 bases short and J 0 bases short, with 13 bases between. The length of the CDR3 is 14 residues. The CDR3 loop reads CSAIPRRSTDTQYF. CDR3 DNA sequence: TGCAGTGCGATCCCGAGACGGAGCACAGATACGCAGTATTTT.

In this sample, this clonotype turned up many times. Here the CDR3 DNA reads TGCAGCGTTGGGGACAGCCAAGAGACCCAGTACTTC. Translated: CSVGDSQETQYF. The V call is TRBV29-1, the J call TRBJ2-5, with TRBD1 identical over 7 bases. In germline, CDR1 is SQVTM, CDR2 ANQGSEA. This CDR3 is 12 amino acids long. Germline trimming cut 4 bases from V and 1 base from J; bases unmatched to any gene: 0.